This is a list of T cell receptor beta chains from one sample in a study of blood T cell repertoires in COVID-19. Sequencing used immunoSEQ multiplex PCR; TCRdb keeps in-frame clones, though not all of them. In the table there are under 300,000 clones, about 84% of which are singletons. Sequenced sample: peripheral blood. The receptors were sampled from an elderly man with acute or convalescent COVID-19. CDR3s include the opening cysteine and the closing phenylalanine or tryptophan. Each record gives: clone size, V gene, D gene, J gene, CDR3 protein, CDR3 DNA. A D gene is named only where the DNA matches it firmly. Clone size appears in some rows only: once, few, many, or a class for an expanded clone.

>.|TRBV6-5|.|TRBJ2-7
CASSSRREQYF
TGTGCCAGCAGTTCTAGAAGGGAGCAGTACTTC
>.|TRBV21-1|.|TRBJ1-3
CASSGPRGDSGNTIYF
TGTGCCAGCAGCGGCCCCCGGGGGGACTCTGGAAACACCATATATTTT
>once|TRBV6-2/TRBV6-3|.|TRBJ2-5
CASSSLNRSEGETQYF
TGTGCCAGCAGTTCACTAAACCGATCCGAGGGCGAGACCCAGTACTTC
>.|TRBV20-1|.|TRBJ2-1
CSASRAPPGTQSNNEQFF
TGCAGTGCCAGTAGGGCCCCGCCGGGGACTCAAAGTAACAATGAGCAGTTCTTC
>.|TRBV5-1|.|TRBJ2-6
CASSLAAGDPHSGANVLTF
TGCGCCAGCAGCTTGGCCGCAGGGGATCCCCACTCTGGGGCCAACGTCCTGACTTTC
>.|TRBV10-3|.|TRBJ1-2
CAISGGYGYTF
TGTGCCATCAGTGGAGGCTATGGCTACACCTTC
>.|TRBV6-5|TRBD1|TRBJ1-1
CASSSNTGGGTEAFF
TGTGCCAGCAGTTCCAATACAGGGGGCGGCACTGAAGCTTTCTTT
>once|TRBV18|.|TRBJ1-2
CASSPEERGYTF
TGTGCCAGCTCACCAGAGGAGCGTGGCTACACCTTC
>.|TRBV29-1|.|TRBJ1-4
CSVESQDSGEKLFF
TGCAGCGTTGAAAGTCAAGATTCGGGAGAAAAACTGTTTTTT
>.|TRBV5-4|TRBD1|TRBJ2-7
CASTKAAGGMGDEQYF
TGTGCCAGCACAAAAGCCGCAGGGGGTATGGGTGACGAGCAGTACTTC
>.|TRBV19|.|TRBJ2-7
CARRRGQGFYEQYF
TGTGCCCGCCGCCGAGGGCAGGGGTTCTACGAGCAGTACTTC
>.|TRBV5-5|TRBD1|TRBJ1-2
CASSYPTGMGGYTF
TGTGCCAGCAGCTACCCGACAGGGATGGGTGGCTACACCTTC
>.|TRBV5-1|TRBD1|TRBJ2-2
CASSASTGGGTGELFF
TGCGCCAGCAGCGCATCGACAGGGGGCGGCACCGGGGAGCTGTTTTTT